The T cell receptor (beta chain) under discussion was sequenced for a study of cytomegalovirus exposure and HLA in healthy donors (dated by TCRdb to about 2017). Context from the whole study: According to an earlier analysis of 587 of the donors, about 179 million T cells yielded over 100 million unique TCR beta sequences and roughly 280 Gb of sequence data. Both class I and class II loci were covered by HLA typing, at four-digit resolution. Across 300 to 500 genotyped donors of the cohort, an average of about 240,000 unique TCR beta nucleotide sequences per donor were sequenced, and 15% to 20% of those sequences were non-productive. Besides the first cohort of approximately 710 subjects, a separate validation cohort made up of 90 to 150 different subjects was used. An early release that covered more than 550 HLA-typed donors contained around 300 gigabases of sequencing data and some 87 million unique TCR sequences. Every discovery cohort repertoire had been produced on one sequencing platform. Among the roughly 400 genotyped donors, roughly 80% belonged to the genetic ancestry cluster associated with self-reported Caucasian donors. The study profiled the T cell repertoires of fewer than 850 subjects by immunosequencing and related them to cytomegalovirus serostatus. The aim of the study was to test whether cataloging public T cell receptors could identify signatures of past pathogen exposure. Four to six DR-DQ haplotypes were handled as single units for association and clustering, since linkage in the cohort was strong. Donor age, sex, ethnicity and CMV serostatus were collected together with the repertoire data. In the later analysis, no new phenotypic data were used to find candidate immune exposures; instead, reliance was placed on TCR beta sequences and their occurrence across donors. Typing coverage differed by locus: A, B, C, DRB1 and DQB1 were typed in roughly 620-630 donors, DQA1 in approximately 520, DPA1 in over 600, and DPB1 in just under 490. In a later genetic analysis, genome-wide SNP genotypes for 398 of the 666 donors were used, and that subset was treated as a discovery cohort. The study combined high-throughput TCR immunosequencing, statistical association of individual TCRs with disease status, and machine learning to predict cytomegalovirus infection status. An earlier analysis of several hundred of the donors applied high-throughput TCR beta sequencing to assess whether each TCR beta V gene segment acted as functional or pseudogenic. A later analysis re-analyzed previously published TCR beta repertoires from roughly 600 donors and added high-resolution HLA genotyping to study TCR occurrence patterns.

The cohort was made up of roughly 670 healthy bone marrow donors. At the time of sampling, all cohort members were nominally healthy, though unrecorded immune exposures were likely present. The donor tested CMV seropositive, placing the donor among the 289 seropositive members of the cohort. Each donor provided a peripheral blood sample, and peripheral blood mononuclear cells were used for TCR beta sequencing. The Qiagen DNeasy Blood Extraction Kit was used to extract genomic DNA from the blood cell samples. A remark on this clone: There is no known antigen for this receptor. Base qualities are not at hand, and no much larger clone is one base apart.

Study-level results and caveats: When HLA alleles, especially DR and DQ, strongly co-occurred, attributing TCR associations to individual alleles was difficult. A later analysis associated roughly 17,000 TCR beta sequences with specific HLA alleles at a false discovery rate of 0.05. In both the original and validation cohorts, the classifier was reported to diagnose cytomegalovirus status with high specificity and sensitivity. A further reported finding was that TCR beta sequences accurately predicted the HLA-A and HLA-B alleles for most subjects in the first cohort. The only immune exposure information available for the cohort was CMV serostatus. While some public TCRs were present in many individuals, most TCR sequences turned up only very rarely across donors. Because counts were too low, under 20 rarely observed V segments, including chromosome 9 orphons, were left out of the earlier analysis of over 550 of the donors. The study gave a list of under 200 TCR beta chains associated with cytomegalovirus. In an earlier analysis of a few hundred of the donors, most TCR beta V segments were observed in productive rearrangements about 87% or about 30% of the time, broadly matching IMGT annotations. A later genetic analysis reported fewer N-insertions in productive TCRs among donors in an Asian-associated ancestry cluster than the 666-donor mean. V-gene and J-gene trimming of TCR beta chains was associated with a missense DCLRE1C variant in a later genetic analysis, and the association was replicated in an independent cohort. Compared with equally common non-associated chains, HLA-associated TCR beta chains in a later analysis were more clonally expanded and had lower generation probabilities. A cluster of highly shared sequence variants was judged likely to represent a technical artifact of the sequencing pipeline. The authors suggested that the approach could potentially be generalized to other disease states and immunological phenotypes. The cohort was sequenced for TCR beta chains only, and without alpha or paired-chain data the features that could be detected were limited. In a later analysis, TCR association rates were found to vary across HLA loci, with the most associated TCRs seen for DRB1 alleles and the fewest for HLA-C alleles. Most CMV-associated TCR beta chains appeared to be HLA-restricted in a later analysis, and the HLA associations seemed to be driven largely by CMV exposure. Because the 87-base-pair reads could not distinguish some IMGT-functional V segments, including TRBV6-2 and TRBV6-3, those segments were excluded. In vitro tests confirmed that a few of the cytomegalovirus-associated TCR beta chains recognize cytomegalovirus antigens. Roughly uniform sequencing depth across donors was assumed in presence/absence analyses, although this assumption may not hold. Linkage disequilibrium might explain the correlated functional status among segregating V segments, but an unknown experimental factor could not be excluded. Several of the top co-occurrence clusters appeared to be linked to parvovirus B19, influenza, CMV and Epstein-Barr virus, according to a later analysis. Because HLA typing was unavailable for some donors at each locus, only the typed subset was used in association tests.

Reading from cysteine to phenylalanine, the CDR3 counts 12 amino acids. The kept DNA is CDR3 alone, 36 bases in frame from the first base. As encoded in the germline V gene, CDR1 is KGHSH while CDR2 is LQKENI. Between the V and J ends, shortened by 3 bases and 8 bases respectively, the junction contains 10 bases. The library relied on the immunoSEQ multiplex PCR assay. For the multiplex PCR, a mixture combining 60 forward primers for TCR Vbeta segments and 13 reverse primers for TCR Jbeta segments was used. The CDR3 region of rearranged TCR beta genes was amplified from genomic DNA by a multiplex PCR assay. The amplified TCR beta libraries were sequenced on the Illumina HiSeq System as 87-base-pair reads. From the authors' description of their analysis: Across the 640 or so repertoires, a later analysis counted roughly 77 million unique TCR beta chains, approximately 10 million of which were shared by at least two donors. Raw reads were error-corrected and collapsed into unique sequences with a nearest-neighbor algorithm that merged closely related sequences to remove PCR and sequencing errors. To assign V, D and J gene segments, CDR3 sequences were aligned to IMGT reference sequences. Each retained sequence needed at least a six-nucleotide match to both a V gene segment and a J gene segment. Rearrangements were classified as productive when the CDR3 lacked stop codons and remained in frame with V and J, and all other rearrangements were classified as non-productive. Following IMGT convention, CDR3 was defined as the stretch from the second conserved V-encoded cysteine up to the conserved J-encoded phenylalanine. Sequences without an unambiguous match to a single V gene segment were excluded from the earlier analysis of 450 to 750 of the donors. An earlier analysis of 587 of the donors called V segments functional above 56.7% productive rearrangements and segregating when the between-donor standard deviation exceeded 5%. A statistical classification framework was developed to diagnose cytomegalovirus status using the catalog of TCR beta chain sequences. In a later analysis, TCR nucleotide sequences were compared against IMGT/GENE-DB human TR gene sequences so that V and J genes could be assigned. In a later analysis, CDR3 sequences and most-parsimonious VDJ recombination scenarios were assigned using the TCRdist pipeline. A later analysis defined each TCR beta chain by its CDR3 amino acid sequence plus V-gene family, and excluded reads lacking a unique V-gene family. As a way to deal with suspected cross-contamination and a sequencing artifact, a later analysis dropped over 550 nucleotide sequences that were highly shared and had low generation probability. In a later analysis, a clonal expansion index was calculated for each public chain from normalized within-repertoire ranks of inferred template counts. In a later analysis, generation probabilities were computed using a VDJ recombination model fitted to out-of-frame rearrangements, and the results were checked against IGoR. In a later analysis, hypergeometric tests were used to score TCR-TCR, TCR-HLA and TCR-CMV co-occurrence, with a repertoire-size bias correction applied to TCR pairs. To estimate false discovery rates, a later analysis permuted the HLA or CMV assignments 20 times. In a later analysis, co-occurring TCRs were grouped using DBSCAN, with TCRdist sequence similarity added in when clustering inside HLA-allele-positive subsets. Repertoires with fewer than 30,000 or more than 120,000 public chains, plus five repertoires with anomalous nucleotide sharing, were excluded from co-occurrence clustering. TCRdb took this table from immuneACCESS and kept in-frame rearrangements with V and J called. Such tables lack part of the clones; where checked against another copy, unresolved V genes explain under half of the gap, and the rest is unexplained. The V and J calls and clone size come from that table; D and trimming were worked out from the DNA. This sample comprises some 170,000 clones, 75% to 80% of them detected only once. 6% to 7% of the sample is held by the ten biggest clonotypes.

This receptor was obtained from a man aged 35 to 55 in good health and CMV-seropositive. Material for sequencing was PBMCs. The rearranged chain carries TRBV18 and TRBJ1-1, and TRBD1 may be the D gene, going by 6 matching bases. The DNA is as follows: TGTGCCAGCTCACCCCCGGACAGAGAAGCTTTCTTT. This encodes CASSPPDREAFF.